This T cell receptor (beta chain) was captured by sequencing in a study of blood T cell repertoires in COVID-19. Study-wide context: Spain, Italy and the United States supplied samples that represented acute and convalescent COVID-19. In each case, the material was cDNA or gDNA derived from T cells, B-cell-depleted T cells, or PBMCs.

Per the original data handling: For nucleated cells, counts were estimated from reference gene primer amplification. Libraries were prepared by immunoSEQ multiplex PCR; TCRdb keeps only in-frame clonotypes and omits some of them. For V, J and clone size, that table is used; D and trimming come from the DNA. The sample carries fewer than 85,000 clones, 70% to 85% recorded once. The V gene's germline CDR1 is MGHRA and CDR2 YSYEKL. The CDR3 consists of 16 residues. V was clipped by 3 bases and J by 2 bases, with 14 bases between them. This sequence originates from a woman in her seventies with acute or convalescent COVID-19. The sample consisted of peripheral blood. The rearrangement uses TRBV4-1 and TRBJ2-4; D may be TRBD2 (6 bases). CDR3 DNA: TGCGCCAGCAGCCAGTTAGGTGGAGGGTCCAAAAACATTCAGTACTTC. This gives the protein CASSQLGGGSKNIQYF.